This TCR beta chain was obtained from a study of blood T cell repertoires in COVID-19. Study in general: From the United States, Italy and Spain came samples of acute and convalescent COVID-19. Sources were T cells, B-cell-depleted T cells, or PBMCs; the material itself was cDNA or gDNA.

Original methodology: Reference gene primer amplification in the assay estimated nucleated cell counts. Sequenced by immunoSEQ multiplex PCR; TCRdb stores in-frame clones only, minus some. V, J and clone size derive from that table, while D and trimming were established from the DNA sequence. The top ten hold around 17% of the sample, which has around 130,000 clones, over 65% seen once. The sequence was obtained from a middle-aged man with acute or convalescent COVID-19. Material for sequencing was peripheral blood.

CDR3 coding DNA: TGTGCCAGCAGTCCGGGGTTGGCGATTAATGAAAAACTGTTTTTT. Its protein product is CASSPGLAINEKLFF. The V gene is TRBV5-4, the J gene TRBJ1-4; D gene ambiguous. The germline V and J ends were trimmed by 5 bases and 4 bases, with 15 bases remaining between them. Germline CDR1 SGHNT, CDR2 YYREEE (reference sequence). The CDR3 consists of 15 residues.